The 2 T cell receptor beta chains below were found in one sample sequenced in a study of metastatic and nonmetastatic thyroid tumors. From the PCR reads, TCRdb re-called clones with MiXCR. The table shows 43,000 or so clones, with around 17% occurring only once. All patients reached thyroid surgery having received no treatment beforehand. The sample was blood. The receptors come from a female donor with papillary thyroid cancer or a benign thyroid nodule (not recorded which). Some clones in this sample may be carry-over from other donors' samples.

This clone has at least ten counts. V and J are TRBV24-1 and TRBJ2-3; 7 bases are shared with TRBD2. V trimming: 7 bases; J trimming: 4 bases; junction bases outside the gene matches: 10. From germline, CDR1 is KGHDR and CDR2 SFDVKD. The CDR3 sequence is 15 residues long. The CDR3 DNA follows: TGTGCCACCAGGGGGAGCGGGATGGGGGCAGATACGCAGTATTTT. Translating gives CATRGSGMGADTQYF.

V is TRBV28 and J is TRBJ2-3; D is possibly TRBD2 (5 bases). Trimming removed 7 bases at V and 9 bases at J, with 14 bases between. The germline gives CDR1 MDHEN, CDR2 SYDVKM. CDR3 length: 12 amino acids. The CDR3, as DNA: TGTGCCAGCACGGGGTCACGGCAGACGCAGTATTTT. It codes for CASTGSRQTQYF.